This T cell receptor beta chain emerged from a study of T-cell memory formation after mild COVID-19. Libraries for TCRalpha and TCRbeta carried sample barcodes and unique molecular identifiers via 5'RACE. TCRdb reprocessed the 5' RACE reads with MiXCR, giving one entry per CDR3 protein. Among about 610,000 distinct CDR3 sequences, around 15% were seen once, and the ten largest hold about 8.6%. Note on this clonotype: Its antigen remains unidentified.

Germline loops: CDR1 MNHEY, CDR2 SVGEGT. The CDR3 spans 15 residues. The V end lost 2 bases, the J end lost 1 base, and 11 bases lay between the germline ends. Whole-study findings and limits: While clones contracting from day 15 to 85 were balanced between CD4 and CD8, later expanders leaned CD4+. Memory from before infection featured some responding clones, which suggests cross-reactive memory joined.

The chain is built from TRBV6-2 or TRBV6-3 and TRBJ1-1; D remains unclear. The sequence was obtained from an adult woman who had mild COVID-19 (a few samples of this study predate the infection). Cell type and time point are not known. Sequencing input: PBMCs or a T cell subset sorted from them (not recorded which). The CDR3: CASSYGGRSNTEAFF. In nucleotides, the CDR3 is TGTGCCAGCAGTTACGGAGGACGCTCGAACACTGAAGCTTTCTTT.